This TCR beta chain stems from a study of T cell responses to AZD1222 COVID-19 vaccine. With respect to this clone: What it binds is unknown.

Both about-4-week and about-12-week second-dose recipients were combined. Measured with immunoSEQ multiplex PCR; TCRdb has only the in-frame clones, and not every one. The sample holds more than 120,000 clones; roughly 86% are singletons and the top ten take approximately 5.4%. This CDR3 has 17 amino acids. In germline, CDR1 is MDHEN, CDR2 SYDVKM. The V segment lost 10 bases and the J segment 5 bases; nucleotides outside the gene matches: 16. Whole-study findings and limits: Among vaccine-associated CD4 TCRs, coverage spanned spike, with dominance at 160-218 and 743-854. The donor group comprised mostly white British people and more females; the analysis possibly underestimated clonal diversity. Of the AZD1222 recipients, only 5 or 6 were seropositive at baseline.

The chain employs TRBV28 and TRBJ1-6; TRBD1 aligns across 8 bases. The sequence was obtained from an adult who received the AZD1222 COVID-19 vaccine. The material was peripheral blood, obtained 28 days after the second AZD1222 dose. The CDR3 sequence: CATREQGARGDNSPLHF. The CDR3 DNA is TGTGCCACAAGGGAGCAGGGGGCTAGGGGGGATAATTCACCCCTCCACTTT.